This T cell receptor (beta chain) was recorded in a study of shared clonotypes between healthy human individuals. Whole-study context: Donors were two women and three men aged 18 to 49. Study findings and constraints: Sorted-subset sequencing, rarefaction showed, was incomplete despite large depth. Against clonotypes common to all four donors, non-shared ones had lower generation probabilities.

Here immunoSEQ multiplex PCR was the method, and the copy in TCRdb shows in-frame clones only, minus some. Of under 1,900,000 clones listed, 98% are singletons. Germline CDR1 reads MNHEY; CDR2 reads SVGAGI. CDR3 length: 14 residues. V trimming: 5 bases; J trimming: 5 bases; junction bases outside the gene matches: 6. With regard to this clone: What it recognizes is unknown.

The chain is built from TRBV6-5 and TRBJ1-5; 7 bases are shared with TRBD1. The clonotype was recovered from a man aged 25-40 years in good health. The sequencing input was naive CD4+ T cells sorted from blood. Subset noted: CD45RA+ positively selected. The CDR3 nucleotides read TGTGCCAGCAGTCGAGACAGGGTCCATCAGCCCCAGCATTTT. Translating gives CASSRDRVHQPQHF.